This TCR beta chain stems from a study of blood T cells in healthy people across ages (dated by TCRdb to the mid-2010s). About the full investigation: In model experiments, template switching captured roughly one uniquely barcoded TCR beta cDNA molecule for every two T cells. Using deep sequencing normalized with unique cDNA molecular identifiers, the study measured how TCR beta repertoire diversity changes with age. Donors were grouped into four age groups: young (average 16 years), middle-aged (over 35), aged (about 60) and long-lived (approximately 78). To avoid experimental bias, donors of different ages were randomly spread across the sequencing lanes. For two donors (one aged 18 to 29 and one aged 80 or older), the study analyzed two additional independent replicas of 1 million unique cDNA reads from the same blood draw. On the study overall, not on this receptor specifically: The long-lived group showed more naive CD4+ T cells, fewer expanded clones and increased TCR diversity than the aged group, suggesting age selection. A strong correlation was found between observed TCR beta diversity and the percentage of naive T cells measured by flow cytometry. Estimates of total diversity based on one million sequenced T cells were considered lower bounds and underestimates. As age increased, observed TCR beta diversity per million T cells dropped in a roughly linear way, and a significant reduction was already evident by age 40. Because the CMV infection status of the donors was unknown, age-related changes in expanded clonotypes may potentially have been confounded. Because profiling used bulk unsorted PBMCs, naive and antigen-experienced compartments could not be compared conclusively.

As for this clonotype: Its recognized antigen is unknown. No base-level quality is on record; no much larger clone is a single base apart.

Donors were a few dozen systemically healthy Caucasian individuals from Russia aged 6 to 90 years. Around 10 milliliters of peripheral blood were collected from each donor into EDTA-treated Vacutainer tubes. PBMCs were isolated by Ficoll-Paque density-gradient centrifugation, with at least 7 million obtained per sample. Total RNA, at least 6 micrograms per sample, was extracted from PBMCs with Trizol reagent. For every donor, an aliquot of PBMCs went through flow cytometry to measure the percentages of naive CD45RAhigh/CD27high T cells. The CDR3 has 15 amino acids, counting the end cysteine and phenylalanine. CDR3 DNA is the only sequence kept; it has 45 bases, read in frame from the first base. Trimming at the junction amounts to 2 bases on V and 0 bases on J, and the germline ends lie 9 bases apart. CDR1 MNHEY and CDR2 SVGAGI are derived from the germline V gene. The library was generated by 5' RACE. TCRdb lists the instrument as Illumina HiSeq 2500. The second PCR ran for about 7 to 11 cycles and used a J-beta primer mix along with a sample-barcoded 5' primer. A unique molecular identifier was introduced onto each TCR beta cDNA molecule by a template-switch 5' adaptor carrying 12 random nucleotides. Each sample yielded at least 3 million CDR3-containing paired-end reads. First-strand cDNA was synthesized from all RNA with the Mint cDNA synthesis kit, primed by a TRBC-specific oligonucleotide. All cDNA was treated with uracil-DNA glycosylase and then went through a first 18-cycle PCR with the universal primers M1SS and BC2_uni_R. The study's processing was this. Each sample was normalized by randomly selecting 1 million high-quality reads, each carrying a distinct molecular identifier. Instead of being binned into consensus sequences, reads that shared molecular identifiers were thrown out. MiTCR, run with a Q25 quality threshold and the strictest error-elimination algorithm, handled CDR3 identification, clonotype clustering and error correction. A nonparametric unseen species model using Euler transformation provided a lower-bound estimate of total TCR beta diversity. TCRdb took the public reads, trimmed them with fastp at Q25, ran MiXCR for clone calling and kept in-frame beta chains. CDR3 protein duplicates are merged, each entry listing the most common genes and DNA. These V and J calls derive from TCRdb rather than the authors' analysis. The sample profile shows some 920,000 distinct CDR3 sequences; just over 50% of them were found once. The ten largest clones take up 20% to 25% of the sample.

Sequencing input: blood. This clonotype originated in a woman aged 55-70 years in good health. The sequence joins TRBV6-5 to TRBJ2-3; the D gene lacks a confident call. The nucleotide sequence is TGTGCCAGCAGTTACACTGCCTCTAGCACAGATACGCAGTATTTT. This translates into CASSYTASSTDTQYF.